Each of the 32 T cell receptor beta chains below was sequenced from the same sample in a study of CD8+ T cells in alopecia areata. The treatment denotes: oral pan-JAK inhibitor, 5-10 mg twice daily. Extracted RNA was reverse transcribed, and the resulting cDNA served as sequencing template. Clones were sequenced by immunoSEQ multiplex PCR, and TCRdb holds only the in-frame ones, with some missing. The sample records a few hundred thousand clones, more than 60% being singletons. The input for sequencing was CD4+ T cells sorted from blood, taken around week 46, from a patient treated with tofacitinib. The receptors originated from a human donor with alopecia areata.

The chain recombines TRBV7-2 with TRBJ1-2; weak D call: TRBD1 (5 bases). CDR1 SGHTA and CDR2 FQGNSA come from the germline V gene. V dropped 3 bases and J dropped 6 bases, with 11 bases sitting between them. The CDR3 is 13 amino acids. The CDR3 DNA reads as TGTGCCAGCAGCTTGGCGGGGGGAAATGGCTACACCTTC. The encoded protein is CASSLAGGNGYTF.

The chain couples TRBV30 to TRBJ2-3, with 12 bases matching TRBD2. Germline CDR1 GTSNPN, CDR2 SVGIG (reference sequence). V shed 3 bases, J shed 5 bases, and the junction held 9 bases outside the gene matches. This CDR3 contains 16 residues. CDR3 protein: CAWSGTSGPGGDTQYF. The DNA of the CDR3 is TGTGCCTGGAGCGGGACTAGCGGGCCGGGAGGAGATACGCAGTATTTT. The full variable domain, with the rest looked up from reference TRBV30 and TRBJ2-3, is SQTIHQWPATLVQPVGSPLSLECTVEGTSNPNLYWYRQAAGRGLQLLFYSVGIGQISSEVPQNLSASRPQDRQFILSSKKLLLSDSGFYLCAWSGTSGPGGDTQYFGPGTRLTVL.

Here the CDR3 reads CASSEVEKLFF. CDR3 in DNA: TGTGCCAGCAGTGAAGTTGAAAAACTGTTTTTT. The genes are TRBV2 and TRBJ1-4; D call uncertain. The germline V gene has CDR1 SNHLY and CDR2 FYNNEI. CDR3 length equals 11 residues. The V end lost 1 base, the J end lost 7 bases, and 1 base lay between the germline ends.

The rearrangement links TRBV6-5 to TRBJ2-1; 7 bases line up with TRBD2. This CDR3 is built from 15 residues. Germline V lookup: CDR1 MNHEY, CDR2 SVGAGI. The ends lost 5 bases at V and 2 bases at J; junction bases unmatched: 6. Here the CDR3 DNA reads TGTGCCAGCAGTGCAACGGGGGGACCCTACAATGAGCAGTTCTTC. Translated: CASSATGGPYNEQFF.

The V and J genes are TRBV7-8 and TRBJ1-3; TRBD1 matches at 8 bases. J gave up 0 bases and V 10 bases, and 8 bases lay outside the gene matches. The CDR3 is 15 residues long. Germline V lookup: CDR1 SGHVS, CDR2 FQNEAQ. The CDR3 nucleotides read TGTGCCATCGATGGGACAGGCCTCTCTGGAAACACCATATATTTT. Its protein is CAIDGTGLSGNTIYF.

The chain combines TRBV4-3 with TRBJ2-3; 7 bases align to TRBD2. The CDR3 consists of 16 residues. Germline lookup yields CDR1 LGHNA and CDR2 YSLEER. V was clipped by 0 bases and J by 5 bases; unmatched bases: 8. The DNA for the CDR3 is TGCGCCAGCAGCCAAGAAGCGCGACAGCGGGGAGATACGCAGTATTTT. This encodes CASSQEARQRGDTQYF.

The V gene is TRBV7-6, the J gene TRBJ2-7, with a tentative D call TRBD1 (5 bases). V was clipped by 4 bases and J by 6 bases, with 16 bases between them. CDR1 SGHVS and CDR2 FNYEAQ come from the germline V gene. The CDR3 consists of 14 residues. For the CDR3, the DNA is TGTGCCAGCAGCTCCTCAGGGTTCGGCGGCGAGCAGTACTTC. Encoded protein: CASSSSGFGGEQYF.

V is TRBV30 and J is TRBJ1-2; a weak D match, TRBD1 (6 bases). Trimming removed 2 bases from V and 4 bases from J, with 14 bases in between. Germline V gene sequence: CDR1 GTSNPN, CDR2 SVGIG (reference sequence). The CDR3 contains 14 residues. The CDR3 nucleotides read TGTGCCTGGAGTACAGGGTTAATCGGCTATGGCTACACCTTC. Translating it yields CAWSTGLIGYGYTF. Using reference TRBV30 and TRBJ1-2 for the parts outside the CDR3, the full variable domain is SQTIHQWPATLVQPVGSPLSLECTVEGTSNPNLYWYRQAAGRGLQLLFYSVGIGQISSEVPQNLSASRPQDRQFILSSKKLLLSDSGFYLCAWSTGLIGYGYTFGSGTRLTVV.

The genes are TRBV7-2 and TRBJ1-5; D possibly corresponds to TRBD1 (6 bases). Trimming removed 3 bases from V and 7 bases from J, with 13 bases in between. Germline V lookup: CDR1 SGHTA, CDR2 FQGNSA. The CDR3 spans 14 residues. CDR3: CASSFQGMGQPQHF. CDR3 bases: TGTGCCAGCAGCTTTCAGGGGATGGGGCAGCCCCAGCATTTT.

V gene TRBV14 combines with J gene TRBJ2-5; the D is unclear. V was clipped by 4 bases and J by 0 bases, with 12 bases between them. The CDR3 runs to 15 residues. Germline-derived CDR1 and CDR2 are SGHDN and FVKESK. CDR3 loop: CASSPLDSYQETQYF. The CDR3 bases are TGTGCCAGCAGCCCACTCGATTCGTACCAAGAGACCCAGTACTTC. The variable domain in full, completed from reference TRBV14 and TRBJ2-5, reads EAGVTQFPSHSVIEKGQTVTLRCDPISGHDNLYWYRRVMGKEIKFLLHFVKESKQDESGMPNNRFLAERTGGTYSTLKVQPAELEDSGVYFCASSPLDSYQETQYFGPGTRLLVL.

To note about this clone: Mismatch with germline at one junction end may stem from a read error. The V call is TRBV5-1, the J call TRBJ2-1; 9 nucleotides agree with TRBD1. Germline-derived CDR1 and CDR2 are SGHRS and YFSETQ. This CDR3 is built from 15 residues. The CDR3 DNA reads as TGCACCAGCAGCTCTGGACAGGGGAGCCCCAATGAGCAGTTCTTC. This encodes CTSSSGQGSPNEQFF. The entire variable domain, with the rest obtained from reference TRBV5-1 and TRBJ2-1, is as follows: KAGVTQTPRYLIKTRGQQVTLSCSPISGHRSVSWYQQTPGQGLQFLFEYFSETQRNKGNFPGRFSGRQFSNSRSEMNVSTLELGDSALYLCTSSSGQGSPNEQFFGPGTRLTVL.

The DNA of the CDR3 is TGCAGCGTTTCGCACCTGAAGACAGGATCCTACGAGCAGTACTTC. This sequence encodes CSVSHLKTGSYEQYF. The chain couples TRBV29-1 to TRBJ2-7; possible D gene TRBD1, 6 bases. This CDR3 is 15 amino acids long. With 5 bases removed from V and 1 base from J, the gap between germline ends came to 18 bases. CDR1 is SQVTM and CDR2 is ANQGSEA in the germline V gene.

This chain uses TRBV28 with TRBJ1-2; 7 bases align to TRBD1. Germline loops: CDR1 MDHEN, CDR2 SYDVKM. The CDR3 sequence is 12 residues long. V lost 4 bases and J lost 11; bases outside the gene matches: 7. The CDR3: CASSYRDSRYTF. Here the CDR3 DNA reads TGTGCCAGCAGTTACCGGGACAGCCGATACACCTTC.

The chain couples TRBV30 to TRBJ1-2; no clear D. The CDR3 consists of 12 residues. The V gene's germline CDR1 is GTSNPN and CDR2 SVGIG (reference sequence). V was trimmed by 2 bases and J by 4 bases, leaving 8 bases between them. The CDR3 is CAWSPNPYGYTF. The CDR3 coding sequence is TGTGCCTGGAGTCCTAATCCCTATGGCTACACCTTC. The whole variable domain, filled in from reference TRBV30 and TRBJ1-2, reads SQTIHQWPATLVQPVGSPLSLECTVEGTSNPNLYWYRQAAGRGLQLLFYSVGIGQISSEVPQNLSASRPQDRQFILSSKKLLLSDSGFYLCAWSPNPYGYTFGSGTRLTVV.

The rearrangement uses TRBV6-6 and TRBJ2-5; 8 bases are a match to TRBD1. V shed 7 bases, J shed 2 bases, and the junction held 6 bases outside the gene matches. The CDR3 is made up of 14 amino acids. Germline-derived CDR1 and CDR2 are MNHNY and SVGAGI (reference sequence). The CDR3 nucleotides are TGTGCCAGCAACCAGGACAGGGTTCAAGAGACCCAGTACTTC. Translated: CASNQDRVQETQYF.

The chain employs TRBV5-6 and TRBJ2-7, with D maybe TRBD2 (7 bases). V was trimmed by 4 bases and J by 2 bases, leaving 22 bases between them. The CDR3 length is 17 residues. CDR1 SGHDT and CDR2 YYEEEE come from the germline V gene. This CDR3 is CASSPTIGQGGAYEQYF. CDR3 bases: TGTGCCAGCAGCCCAACAATAGGGCAAGGGGGGGCCTACGAGCAGTACTTC. The variable domain in full, with the rest retrieved from reference TRBV5-6 and TRBJ2-7, is DAGVTQSPTHLIKTRGQQVTLRCSPKSGHDTVSWYQQALGQGPQFIFQYYEEEERQRGNFPDRFSGHQFPNYSSELNVNALLLGDSALYLCASSPTIGQGGAYEQYFGPGTRLTVT.

This clone is a singleton in its sample. The chain is built from TRBV7-8 and TRBJ2-7; D unresolved. CDR3 size: 15 residues. CDR1 is SGHVS, CDR2 FQNEAQ, per germline. Trimming cost V 5 bases and J 2 bases, with 16 bases left between them. In DNA, the CDR3 is TGTGCCAGCAGCCCCAACAGCTATACCACCTACGAGCAGTACTTC. This codes for CASSPNSYTTYEQYF.

The chain links TRBV5-6 to TRBJ1-6; 7 bases are shared with TRBD1. The CDR3 has 12 residues. CDR1 SGHDT and CDR2 YYEEEE come from the germline V gene. V gave up 1 base and J gave up 16 bases; unmatched junction bases: 5. CDR3 DNA: TGTGCCAGCAGCTTGTGGGGACAGTCTCTCCACTTT. It translates to CASSLWGQSLHF. The variable domain in full, with the rest retrieved from reference TRBV5-6 and TRBJ1-6, is DAGVTQSPTHLIKTRGQQVTLRCSPKSGHDTVSWYQQALGQGPQFIFQYYEEEERQRGNFPDRFSGHQFPNYSSELNVNALLLGDSALYLCASSLWGQSLHFGNGTRLTVT.

The chain carries TRBV10-3 and TRBJ2-7; the D gene is possibly TRBD1 (6 bases). The CDR3 length is 12 residues. V lost 11 bases to trimming and J lost 7 bases, with 18 bases between them. The germline gives CDR1 ENHRY, CDR2 SYGVKD. CDR3 sequence: CAATGRVGEQYF. The CDR3 nucleotides read TGTGCCGCAACAGGGCGGGTGGGAGAGCAGTACTTC.

The J gene is TRBJ2-6, the V gene TRBV29-1; 10 bases align to TRBD1. CDR1 is SQVTM and CDR2 is ANQGSEA in the germline V gene. CDR3 length: 18 residues. V dropped 6 bases and J dropped 0; count of bases not matched to a gene: 11. The CDR3 DNA follows: TGCAGCGTCCGAATCTCGACAGGGGGCTTCTCTGGGGCCAACGTCCTGACTTTC. It yields the protein CSVRISTGGFSGANVLTF.

A few counts support this clone. This chain joins TRBV20-1 and TRBJ2-7; D not certain. V lost 1 base to trimming and J lost 5 bases, with 6 bases between them. Germline values: CDR1 DFQATT, CDR2 SNEGSKA (reference sequence). The CDR3 contains 11 residues. The CDR3 is CSARVYNEQYF. The CDR3 DNA is TGCAGTGCTAGAGTTTATAACGAGCAGTACTTC.

The CDR3 sequence: CASSSGGNSPLHF. In DNA, the CDR3 is TGTGCCAGCAGCTCTGGGGGCAATTCACCCCTCCACTTT. This chain connects TRBV7-9 to TRBJ1-6; D may be TRBD1 (6 bases). Germline assignment: CDR1 SEHNR and CDR2 FQNEAQ (reference sequence). Trimming took off 4 bases at V and 7 bases at J, with 8 bases between the two ends. The CDR3 sequence is 13 residues long.

V is TRBV9 and J is TRBJ2-5; no definite D call. CDR1 and CDR2 (germline): SGDLS, YYNGEE. This CDR3 spans 14 amino acids. V lost 2 bases, J lost 1 base, and 9 bases lay in between. CDR3 protein: CASSVQDGQETQYF. CDR3 nucleotide sequence: TGTGCCAGCAGCGTCCAAGACGGCCAAGAGACCCAGTACTTC.

V usage is TRBV29-1 and J usage is TRBJ1-1; D is possibly TRBD1 (5 bases). The CDR3 is 14 residues long. Deletions cut 1 base from V and 1 base from J, with 10 bases between. The germline CDR1 and CDR2 sequences are SQVTM and ANQGSEA. DNA for the CDR3: TGCAGCGTTGAAGTCGCAGGGAAGAACACTGAAGCTTTCTTT. Its translation: CSVEVAGKNTEAFF. Using reference TRBV29-1 and TRBJ1-1 for the parts outside the CDR3, the full variable domain is SAVISQKPSRDICQRGTSLTIQCQVDSQVTMMFWYRQQPGQSLTLIATANQGSEATYESGFVIDKFPISRPNLTFSTLTVSNMSPEDSSIYLCSVEVAGKNTEAFFGQGTRLTVV.

This clone occurred a few times. The chain carries TRBV28 and TRBJ1-1; no clear D gene. This CDR3 is 14 amino acids long. Germline lookup yields CDR1 MDHEN and CDR2 SYDVKM. V lost 4 bases to trimming and J lost 2 bases, with 11 bases between them. The CDR3: CASSSTGFNTEAFF. In DNA form, the CDR3 reads TGTGCCAGCAGTTCTACGGGATTTAACACTGAAGCTTTCTTT.

This clone occurred a few times. This chain joins TRBV7-2 and TRBJ1-1, with D possibly TRBD1 on 6 matching bases. The CDR3 extends over 16 amino acids. Per the germline V gene, CDR1 is SGHTA and CDR2 is FQGNSA. V was trimmed by 1 base and J by 2 bases, leaving 14 bases between them. CDR3 amino acids: CASSLVGTRPNTEAFF. The CDR3 bases are TGTGCCAGCAGCTTAGTTGGGACAAGACCTAACACTGAAGCTTTCTTT.

The rearrangement links TRBV9 to TRBJ2-1; D possibly corresponds to TRBD1 (6 bases). The ends were cut back, 2 bases at V and 5 bases at J, with 11 bases in the middle. This CDR3 is 14 amino acids long. Germline V lookup: CDR1 SGDLS, CDR2 YYNGEE. CDR3 sequence (DNA): TGTGCCAGCAGCGTTTCCCCAGGGGACAATGAGCAGTTCTTC. It yields the protein CASSVSPGDNEQFF.

The genes are TRBV5-1 and TRBJ2-1, with D uncertain. CDR3 size: 12 residues. The V gene lost 4 bases and the J gene lost 3 bases, with 5 bases spanning the gap. In germline, CDR1 is SGHRS, CDR2 YFSETQ. This chain's CDR3 is CASSRDYNEQFF. The DNA for the CDR3 is TGCGCCAGCAGCAGGGACTACAATGAGCAGTTCTTC.

This chain joins TRBV4-3 and TRBJ2-6, with D unclear. The CDR3 runs to 15 residues. In germline, CDR1 is LGHNA, CDR2 YSLEER. Trimming pared 6 bases from V and 0 bases from J, leaving 9 bases between. The CDR3 region is CASSHPSSGANVLTF. The CDR3 coding sequence is TGCGCCAGCAGTCACCCATCCTCTGGGGCCAACGTCCTGACTTTC.

CDR3 protein: CSVEKGVGYEQYF. DNA for the CDR3: TGCAGCGTTGAAAAGGGGGTTGGGTACGAGCAGTACTTC. V gene TRBV29-1 combines with J gene TRBJ2-7; a weak D match, TRBD1 (6 bases). V was clipped by 2 bases and J by 4 bases, with 12 bases between them. Per germline, CDR1 SQVTM and CDR2 ANQGSEA. The CDR3 spans 13 residues.

This clone was seen a single time. The V and J genes are TRBV30 and TRBJ2-1, with unresolved D. Germline V gives CDR1 GTSNPN, CDR2 SVGIG (reference sequence). The CDR3 runs 14 residues. Trimming shortened V by 2 bases and J by 0 bases, and 8 bases separated the two germline ends. The chain's CDR3 is CAWSSEGSYNEQFF. The CDR3 DNA reads as TGTGCCTGGAGTTCAGAAGGCTCCTACAATGAGCAGTTCTTC. The full variable domain, its missing parts supplied by reference TRBV30 and TRBJ2-1, is SQTIHQWPATLVQPVGSPLSLECTVEGTSNPNLYWYRQAAGRGLQLLFYSVGIGQISSEVPQNLSASRPQDRQFILSSKKLLLSDSGFYLCAWSSEGSYNEQFFGPGTRLTVL.

This chain joins TRBV25-1 and TRBJ2-1; TRBD1 matches 11 bases. CDR3 length: 17 residues. Germline V lookup: CDR1 MGHDK, CDR2 SYGVNS. J gave up 7 bases and V 4 bases, and 12 bases lay outside the gene matches. CDR3 nucleotides: TGTGCCAGCAGTGGGGCCCCTGGACAGGGGGCGATGAATGAGCAGTTCTTC. Translation gives CASSGAPGQGAMNEQFF.